The 15 T cell receptor beta chains listed next were all sequenced from one sample in a study of post-analysis software for immune sequencing data. Points from the study as a whole: About five TRBV segments were more frequent in patients than controls; TRBV5-6, TRBV5-1 and TRBV20-1 belonged to this group.

Presence of unique molecular identifiers characterized the TCR beta cDNA libraries. From the PCR reads, TCRdb called clonotypes with MiXCR, one entry per CDR3 protein. The repertoire includes approximately 660,000 distinct CDR3 sequences, 59% of them detected once, and about 10% sits in the top ten. No antigen is known for these receptors. The sample taken for sequencing was blood. The receptors stem from a girl aged 2 to 10 with multiple sclerosis.

The CDR3 coding sequence is TGCGCCAGCAGCCCAGGACAGGGGACGAACTATGGCTACACCTTC. Protein product: CASSPGQGTNYGYTF. The chain has TRBV5-1 and TRBJ1-2; TRBD1 matches 9 bases. Trimming cost V 4 bases and J 2 bases; bases outside gene matches: 6. The CDR3 is made up of 15 amino acids. CDR1 is SGHRS and CDR2 is YFSETQ in the germline V gene.

The rearrangement links TRBV2 to TRBJ2-5; TRBD2 matches 10 bases. CDR1 is SNHLY, CDR2 FYNNEI, per germline. V was pared by 10 bases and J by 4 bases, with 9 bases of the junction left unmatched. The CDR3 totals 14 residues. CDR3 DNA: TGTGCCAACTTTCTAGCGGGAGCCGCAGAGACCCAGTACTTC. As protein: CANFLAGAAETQYF.

The V call is TRBV6-1, the J call TRBJ2-5, with 9 nucleotides matching TRBD1. The end of the DNA aligns better with TRBJ2-7, so the J call may be wrong. Germline CDR1 is MNHNS and CDR2 is SASEGT. The CDR3 is 15 amino acids. The CDR3 sequence: CASSEARTGAYEQYF. The CDR3 region has the DNA TGTGCCAGCAGTGAAGCTCGGACAGGGGCGTACGAGCAGTACTTC.

This chain links TRBV7-8 with TRBJ2-7; 9 positions agree with TRBD1. The J call is uncertain, as TRBJ2-5 better fits the DNA end. Looked up from germline, CDR1 is SGHVS and CDR2 is FQNEAQ. CDR3 length: 15 amino acids. In DNA form, the CDR3 reads TGTGCCAGCAGTCCCGGGGACAGGGTACGAGAGACCCAGTACTTC. Translating gives CASSPGDRVRETQYF.

The genes are TRBV10-3 and TRBJ2-5; weak D call: TRBD2 (5 bases). CDR1 and CDR2 (germline): ENHRY, SYGVKD. The V end lost 11 bases, the J end lost 1 base, and 11 bases lay between the germline ends. The length of the CDR3 is 12 residues. The CDR3 reads CAPGGGQETQYF. The DNA for the CDR3 is TGTGCCCCCGGCGGAGGCCAAGAGACCCAGTACTTC.

J is TRBJ2-5 and V is TRBV7-2; D may match TRBD1 or TRBD2 (6 bases each). The J call could be wrong; TRBJ2-7 is a better fit for the DNA end. From germline, CDR1 is SGHTA and CDR2 FQGNSA. The CDR3 length is 17 residues. The CDR3: CASSLVRGGQQGYEQYF. CDR3 coding DNA: TGTGCCAGCAGCTTAGTGAGGGGAGGACAGCAAGGTTACGAGCAGTACTTC.

This clonotype has only a few counts. The rearrangement links TRBV4-2 to TRBJ2-7, with 11 positions matching TRBD2. Germline loops: CDR1 LGHNA, CDR2 YNFKEQ. The CDR3 contains 15 residues. Trimming cost V 1 base and J 5 bases; bases outside gene matches: 4. Here the CDR3 reads CASSQVTSGSHEQYF. Written as DNA, the CDR3 is TGTGCCAGCAGCCAAGTAACTAGCGGGAGCCACGAGCAGTACTTC.

This sequence joins TRBV24-1 and TRBJ2-5; TRBD1 aligns across 10 bases. The CDR3 sequence is 15 residues long. The germline V gene encodes CDR1 KGHDR and CDR2 SFDVKD. V lost 2 bases, J lost 5 bases, and 4 bases stayed unmatched. CDR3 amino acids: CATSDSGTGVETQYF. The CDR3 bases are TGTGCCACCAGTGATTCCGGGACAGGGGTGGAGACCCAGTACTTC.

This chain joins TRBV6-6 and TRBJ1-2; D possibly corresponds to TRBD1 (5 bases). CDR3 size: 15 residues. Germline V lookup: CDR1 MNHNY, CDR2 SVGAGI (reference sequence). Trimming shortened V by 0 bases and J by 6 bases, and 14 bases separated the two germline ends. CDR3 bases: TGTGCCAGCAGTTACTCGAAAGGGGAGGCCGATGGCTACACCTTC. As protein: CASSYSKGEADGYTF.

This rearrangement joins TRBV29-1 to TRBJ2-5; D remains ambiguous. V lost 2 bases and J lost 7, with 8 bases in between. The V gene's germline CDR1 is SQVTM and CDR2 ANQGSEA. The CDR3 is 11 amino acids. The CDR3 bases are TGCAGCGTTGAAATCGGAGCGACCCAGTACTTC. Protein product: CSVEIGATQYF.

V and J are TRBV7-6 and TRBJ1-1; 7 nucleotides agree with TRBD1. Germline assignment: CDR1 SGHVS and CDR2 FNYEAQ. V was pared by 3 bases and J by 1 base, with 5 bases of the junction left unmatched. The CDR3 is 15 amino acids. The CDR3 DNA is TGTGCCAGCAGCTTTTCTCAGGGGGGGAACACTGAAGCTTTCTTT. Translation: CASSFSQGGNTEAFF.

The chain combines TRBV20-1 with TRBJ2-5; possibly TRBD1 for D (6 bases). The CDR3 has 12 amino acids. The ends were cut back, 3 bases at V and 4 bases at J, with 9 bases in the middle. In germline, CDR1 is DFQATT, CDR2 SNEGSKA (reference sequence). This chain's CDR3 is CSASDRPETQYF. The CDR3 DNA sequence: TGCAGTGCTAGTGACAGGCCAGAGACCCAGTACTTC.

The gene calls are TRBV11-2 and TRBJ2-4, with 10 bases fitting TRBD2. V lost 5 bases and J lost 3; bases outside the gene matches: 16. Germline assignment: CDR1 SGHAT and CDR2 FQNNGV. The CDR3 runs 19 residues. The CDR3, as DNA: TGTGCCAGCAGCCCACGGAATAGCGGGGGGCGTTGGGACAAAAACATTCAGTACTTC. Translating gives CASSPRNSGGRWDKNIQYF.

The chain couples TRBV5-1 to TRBJ2-1, with D possibly matching TRBD1 (6 bases). Per germline, CDR1 SGHRS and CDR2 YFSETQ. V was trimmed by 6 bases and J by 7 bases, leaving 26 bases between them. The CDR3 totals 17 residues. The CDR3 reads CASTEQGRGSAVNEQFF. The CDR3, as DNA: TGCGCCAGCACGGAACAGGGAAGGGGTAGTGCGGTAAATGAGCAGTTCTTC.

The chain links TRBV5-1 to TRBJ2-3; D possibly corresponds to TRBD2 (5 bases). V lost 1 base and J 2 bases, leaving 14 bases between the germline ends. Looked up from germline, CDR1 is SGHRS and CDR2 is YFSETQ. The CDR3 runs 16 residues. Here the CDR3 reads CASSLTADGFTDTQYF. CDR3 sequence (DNA): TGCGCCAGCAGCTTGACAGCGGATGGGTTCACAGATACGCAGTATTTT.